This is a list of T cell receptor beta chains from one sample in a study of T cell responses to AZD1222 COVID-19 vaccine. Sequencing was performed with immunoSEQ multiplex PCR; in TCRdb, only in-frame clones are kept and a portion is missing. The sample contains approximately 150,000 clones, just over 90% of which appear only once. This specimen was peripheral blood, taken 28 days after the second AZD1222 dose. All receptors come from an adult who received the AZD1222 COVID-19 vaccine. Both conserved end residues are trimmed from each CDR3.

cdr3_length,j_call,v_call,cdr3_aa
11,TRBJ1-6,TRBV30,AWSVGFNSPLH
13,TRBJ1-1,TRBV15,ATSRDETVNTEAF
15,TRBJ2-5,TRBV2,ASSEASGDMGGETQY
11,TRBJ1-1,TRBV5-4,ASSLREETEAF
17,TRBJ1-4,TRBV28,ASSLPWEGSLKRGEKLF
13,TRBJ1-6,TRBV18,ASSPLRTHNSPLH
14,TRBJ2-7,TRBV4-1,ASSQMPGQGLYEQY
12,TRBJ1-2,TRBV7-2,ASSFTDSGYGYT
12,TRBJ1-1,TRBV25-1,ASSKQRHGTEAF
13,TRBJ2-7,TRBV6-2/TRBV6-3,ASSLTSAASYEQY
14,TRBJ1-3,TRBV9,ASSLAPRPPGNTIY
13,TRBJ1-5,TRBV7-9,ASSPQGQGNQPQH
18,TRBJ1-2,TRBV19,ASSKPDSTAWGPRMGSYT
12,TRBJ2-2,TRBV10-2,ASRPGLETGELF
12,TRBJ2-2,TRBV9,ASSVDGEGGELF
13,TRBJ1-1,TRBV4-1,ASSQGPGMNTEAF
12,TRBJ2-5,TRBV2,ASRDRVIQETQY
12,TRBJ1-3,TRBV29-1,SARKRTEGDTIY
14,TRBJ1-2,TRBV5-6,ASSLERRGPSYGYT
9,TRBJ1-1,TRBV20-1,SARGSTEAF
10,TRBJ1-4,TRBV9,ASSTIDEKLF
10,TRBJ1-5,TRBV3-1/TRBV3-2,ASSQENQPQH
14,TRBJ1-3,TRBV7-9,ASSFASGRRGNTIY
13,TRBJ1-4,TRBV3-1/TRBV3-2,ASSQGIATNEKLF
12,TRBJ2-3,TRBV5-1,ASRPSVGTDTQY
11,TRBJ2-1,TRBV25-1,ASSVTGSNEQF
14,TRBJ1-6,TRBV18,ASSPNPPGFSSPLH
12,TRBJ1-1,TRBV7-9,ASSYGTGDTEAF
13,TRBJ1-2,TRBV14,ASSQTGRGIYGYT
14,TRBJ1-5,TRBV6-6,ASSRRQDLPNQPQH
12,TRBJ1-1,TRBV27,ASSFRVGSAEAF
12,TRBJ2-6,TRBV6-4,ATAHGSGANVLT
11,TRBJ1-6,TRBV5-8,ASSFQGRRALH
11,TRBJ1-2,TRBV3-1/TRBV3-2,ASSHLERGSYT
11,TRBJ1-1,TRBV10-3,AITSTENTEAF
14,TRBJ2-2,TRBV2,ASSHRLRQNTGELF
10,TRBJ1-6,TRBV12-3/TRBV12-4,ASADRNSPLH
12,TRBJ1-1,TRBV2,ASTKGQVNTEAF
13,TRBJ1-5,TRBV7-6,ASSLTGASNQPQH
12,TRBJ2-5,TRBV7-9,ASSPPGQQETQY
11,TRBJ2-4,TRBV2,ASSGQGEGQEY
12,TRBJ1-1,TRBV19,ASSPGTLNTEAF
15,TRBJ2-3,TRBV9,ASSHLGLAGRTDTQY